What follows are 29 T cell receptor beta chains derived from one specimen sequenced in a study of early T cells in non-severe SARS-CoV-2 infection. TCRdb reprocessed the 5' RACE reads via MiXCR and lists one record per CDR3 protein. The sample has 45,000 to 70,000 distinct CDR3 sequences; roughly 6.2% are singletons. The sequencing input was whole blood. These receptors were collected from an adult who was a healthcare worker with PCR-confirmed SARS-CoV-2 infection or an uninfected control (not recorded which).

This clonotype was found many times. The gene calls are TRBV5-1 and TRBJ2-7; D perhaps matches TRBD1 (6 bases). This CDR3 spans 14 amino acids. Trimming shortened V by 1 base and J by 1 base, and 9 bases separated the two germline ends. Looked up from germline, CDR1 is SGHRS and CDR2 is YFSETQ. The CDR3 region has the DNA TGCGCCAGCAGCTTGTCTGGACAGTCCTACGAGCAGTACTTC. Amino acid sequence: CASSLSGQSYEQYF.

A few counts support this clonotype. This rearrangement joins TRBV6-2 or TRBV6-3 to TRBJ1-6; D call uncertain. Germline CDR1 and CDR2: MNHEY and SVGEGT. Trimming cost V 5 bases and J 8 bases, with 16 bases left between them. The CDR3 contains 15 residues. CDR3 protein: CASSPPGRLDSPLHF. The CDR3 DNA reads as TGTGCCAGCAGTCCGCCGGGGAGGCTGGATTCACCCCTCCACTTT.

This rearrangement joins TRBV11-3 to TRBJ2-7; perhaps TRBD1 as D (6 bases). V lost 4 bases and J lost 3, with 16 bases in between. The CDR3 runs to 15 residues. Germline assignment: CDR1 SGHNT and CDR2 YENEEA. CDR3 residues: CASSYRQDLYYEQYF. DNA for the CDR3: TGTGCCAGCAGCTACCGACAGGACCTGTACTACGAGCAGTACTTC.

This clonotype appeared many times. The chain combines TRBV5-1 with TRBJ2-1; D is ambiguous. Germline CDR1 reads SGHRS; CDR2 reads YFSETQ. Deletions cut 1 base from V and 5 bases from J, with 13 bases between. The CDR3 runs 15 residues. CDR3 nucleotide sequence: TGCGCCAGCAGCTTGCTAAGTCTACCTAACAATGAGCAGTTCTTC. It translates to CASSLLSLPNNEQFF. Variable domain in full (rest from reference TRBV5-1 and TRBJ2-1): KAGVTQTPRYLIKTRGQQVTLSCSPISGHRSVSWYQQTPGQGLQFLFEYFSETQRNKGNFPGRFSGRQFSNSRSEMNVSTLELGDSALYLCASSLLSLPNNEQFFGPGTRLTVL.

This clonotype was detected many times. The V call is TRBV6-4, the J call TRBJ2-5; D gene ambiguous. V was cut by 3 bases and J by 5 bases, with 10 bases left in between. CDR3 length: 13 amino acids. Germline assignment: CDR1 MRHNA and CDR2 SNTAGT. The CDR3 bases are TGTGCCAGCAGTGAAGGAATTTTCGAGACCCAGTACTTC. Translating it yields CASSEGIFETQYF.

The chain uses TRBV27 and TRBJ2-5, with 7 bases aligning to TRBD1. Germline CDR1 MNHEY, CDR2 SMNVEV (reference sequence). The trim removed 6 bases at V and 1 base at J, leaving 5 bases unmatched. The CDR3 totals 14 residues. The CDR3 sequence: CASSPTGTQETQYF. As DNA, the CDR3 is TGTGCCAGCAGCCCGACAGGGACCCAAGAGACCCAGTACTTC.

This clonotype was recorded many times. V usage is TRBV5-1 and J usage is TRBJ2-3; 9 bases are a match to TRBD1. This CDR3 is built from 17 residues. J lost 6 bases, V lost 0 bases, and 11 bases had no gene match. The V gene's germline CDR1 is SGHRS and CDR2 YFSETQ. CDR3 DNA: TGCGCCAGCAGCTTGGCCTCGGGACAGGGATATTCGGATACGCAGTATTTT. It encodes CASSLASGQGYSDTQYF.

J is TRBJ2-1 and V is TRBV4-1, with 15 bases matching TRBD2. V lost 0 bases and J lost 2; bases outside the gene matches: 5. The CDR3 sequence is 19 residues long. Germline CDR1 and CDR2: MGHRA and YSYEKL. CDR3 DNA sequence: TGCGCCAGCAGCCAAGATGCGGGACTAGCGGGGGGAACCTACAATGAGCAGTTCTTC. It is translated as CASSQDAGLAGGTYNEQFF.

This clonotype was seen more than once but under ten times. V is TRBV12-3 or TRBV12-4 and J is TRBJ2-3; D possibly corresponds to TRBD2 (6 bases). The V end was cut by 6 bases, the J end by 1 base, with 11 bases between. The CDR3 consists of 14 residues. The CDR3 here is CASSGGWGTDTQYF. For the CDR3, the DNA is TGTGCCAGCAGCGGGGGATGGGGCACAGATACGCAGTATTTT.

This clonotype was found once. The rearrangement joins TRBV7-2 to TRBJ1-4, with TRBD1 identical over 7 bases. CDR1 and CDR2 (germline): SGHTA, FQGNSA. The CDR3 totals 14 residues. The trim removed 5 bases at V and 3 bases at J, leaving 3 bases unmatched. CDR3 amino acids: CASSRDSANEKLFF. CDR3 bases: TGTGCCAGCAGCCGGGACAGTGCTAATGAAAAACTGTTTTTT.

The chain couples TRBV20-1 to TRBJ1-2; D ambiguous. Germline-derived CDR1 and CDR2 are DFQATT and SNEGSKA (reference sequence). Trimming stripped 3 bases from V and 3 bases from J, with 8 bases between. CDR3 length: 12 amino acids. The CDR3 DNA is TGCAGTGCTAGTCCAAATGACTATGGCTACACCTTC. Translated: CSASPNDYGYTF.

This clonotype was observed a handful of times. The J gene is TRBJ1-2, the V gene TRBV14; D call uncertain. Between the trimmed V and J ends, which lost 1 base and 3 bases, there was a span of 21 bases. CDR1 and CDR2 (germline): SGHDN, FVKESK. The CDR3 spans 18 residues. CDR3 nucleotides: TGTGCCAGCAGCCAAGTTCGGGGTCCTCTTCAAACCCACTATGGCTACACCTTC. Translated, it gives CASSQVRGPLQTHYGYTF.

There are a few counts of this clonotype. The genes are TRBV9 and TRBJ2-7, with 11 bases matching TRBD1. V dropped 4 bases and J dropped 4; count of bases not matched to a gene: 10. The germline CDR1 and CDR2 sequences are SGDLS and YYNGEE. The CDR3 length is 16 residues. The CDR3 nucleotides read TGTGCCAGCAGCCCGGACAGGGGGCTTCTCCGATACGAGCAGTACTTC. The encoded protein is CASSPDRGLLRYEQYF.

This clonotype was detected ten times or more. The J gene is TRBJ1-5, the V gene TRBV29-1; no definite D call. This CDR3 contains 13 residues. The V end lost 3 bases, the J end lost 1 base, and 7 bases lay between the germline ends. Germline V gene sequence: CDR1 SQVTM, CDR2 ANQGSEA. CDR3: CSVEVGSNQPQHF. For the CDR3, the DNA is TGCAGCGTTGAGGTGGGGAGCAATCAGCCCCAGCATTTT.

This clonotype occurred many times. The V and J genes are TRBV20-1 and TRBJ1-1, with unresolved D. Germline CDR1 DFQATT, CDR2 SNEGSKA (reference sequence). This CDR3 region has 14 residues. The V end lost 3 bases, the J end lost 0 bases, and 11 bases lay between the germline ends. CDR3 DNA: TGCAGTGCTAGCTATCCTGATATGAACACTGAAGCTTTCTTT. It codes for CSASYPDMNTEAFF.

This clonotype was seen many times. The J gene is TRBJ1-6, the V gene TRBV20-1, with 9 nucleotides matching TRBD1. Germline V gene data show CDR1 as DFQATT and CDR2 as SNEGSKA (reference sequence). Losses at the gene ends were 6 bases for V and 7 bases for J; bases not matched to a gene: 16. The CDR3 runs 17 residues. For the CDR3, the DNA is TGCAGTGCCAGGCGAAAGTCACAGGGGGCTAAGAATTCACCCCTCCACTTT. This codes for CSARRKSQGAKNSPLHF.

This clonotype was recorded many times. The V and J genes are TRBV19 and TRBJ1-5; D is uncertain. The CDR3 sequence is 16 residues long. Trimming pared 1 base from V and 6 bases from J, leaving 16 bases between. The germline CDR1 and CDR2 sequences are LNHDA and SQIVND (reference sequence). The CDR3 region has the DNA TGTGCCAGTAGTATAGGAAAGGACCCGGGCGCTCAGCCCCAGCATTTT. Protein: CASSIGKDPGAQPQHF.

The chain couples TRBV5-4 to TRBJ2-5, with TRBD2 matching over 10 bases. Germline loops: CDR1 SGHNT, CDR2 YYREEE (reference sequence). The CDR3 sequence is 14 residues long. The junction had 4 bases not matched to a gene; V was cut back by 7 bases and J by 1 base. CDR3 sequence (DNA): TGTGCCAGCGGTAGCGGGGGGTTCCAAGAGACCCAGTACTTC. This encodes CASGSGGFQETQYF.

This clonotype was picked up a small number of times. The chain combines TRBV4-3 with TRBJ2-2, with TRBD1 matching 8 bases. This CDR3 has 19 residues. V was clipped by 0 bases and J by 1 base; unmatched bases: 10. Germline V gives CDR1 LGHNA, CDR2 YSLEER. The CDR3 nucleotides are TGCGCCAGCAGCCAAGATATTCCCGGACAGGGTGGGAACACCGGGGAGCTGTTTTTT. Amino acid sequence: CASSQDIPGQGGNTGELFF.

This sequence joins TRBV19 and TRBJ2-3, with TRBD2 identical over 11 bases. The CDR3 extends over 13 amino acids. The ends lost 4 bases at V and 11 bases at J; junction bases unmatched: 5. From germline, CDR1 is LNHDA and CDR2 SQIVND (reference sequence). The CDR3 DNA reads as TGTGCCAGTAGTAGGGGACTAGCGGATGTGCAGTATTTT. Its protein product is CASSRGLADVQYF.

CDR3 protein: CASSPGVYLEQYF. Here the CDR3 DNA reads TGTGCCAGCAGTCCGGGGGTCTACCTAGAGCAGTACTTC. The genes are TRBV12-3 or TRBV12-4 and TRBJ2-7; D might be TRBD2 (6 bases). The V end lost 5 bases, the J end lost 7 bases, and 15 bases lay between the germline ends. The CDR3 loop spans 13 amino acids.

In this sample, this clonotype turned up a few times. The gene calls are TRBV18 and TRBJ1-6; D is unresolved. The CDR3 has 14 residues. Germline loops: CDR1 KGHSH, CDR2 LQKENI. V lost 1 base, J lost 7 bases, and 8 bases lay in between. The DNA for the CDR3 is TGTGCCAGCTCACCACAGGGAGAGAATTCACCCCTCCACTTT. It encodes CASSPQGENSPLHF.

This clonotype occurred many times. This chain connects TRBV5-4 to TRBJ2-7; TRBD1 aligns across 10 bases. Germline trimming cut 3 bases from V and 5 bases from J; bases unmatched to any gene: 8. Germline V lookup: CDR1 SGHNT, CDR2 YYREEE (reference sequence). This CDR3 has 15 residues. In DNA form, the CDR3 reads TGTGCCAGCAGCTCTTTCGGGACAGGGGTCGACGAGCAGTACTTC. Translating gives CASSSFGTGVDEQYF.

The J gene is TRBJ1-2, the V gene TRBV28; possible D gene TRBD1, 5 bases. The CDR3 loop spans 13 amino acids. The V end was cut by 7 bases, the J end by 6 bases, with 15 bases between. The germline gives CDR1 MDHEN, CDR2 SYDVKM. In DNA, the CDR3 is TGTGCCAGCACCAGGGAATGGGAGGATGGCTACACCTTC. Translated, it gives CASTREWEDGYTF.

In its sample, this clonotype was seen many times. Relative to the germline gene, one junction end is altered; a read error may explain this. The chain recombines TRBV7-7 with TRBJ2-5; 9 bases align to TRBD2. Germline CDR1 reads SSHAT; CDR2 reads FNYEAQ (reference sequence). The CDR3 has 14 residues. The DNA of the CDR3 is TGTGCTAGCAGCTTTAGCGGGGGTAGAGAGACCCAGTACTTC. Amino acids: CASSFSGGRETQYF.

This clonotype was detected only a few times. One junction end does not reproduce the germline sequence, and a read error may be involved. The rearrangement uses TRBV7-7 and TRBJ2-3, with 12 bases identical to TRBD2. The CDR3 runs 18 residues. Germline lookup yields CDR1 SSHAT and CDR2 FNYEAQ (reference sequence). The CDR3 is CASSFSIAPSGGGDTQYF. DNA of the CDR3: TGTGCTAGCAGCTTCTCTATCGCCCCTAGCGGGGGGGGCGATACGCAGTATTTT. The variable domain in full, completed from reference TRBV7-7 and TRBJ2-3, reads GAGVSQSPRYKVTKRGQDVTLRCDPISSHATLYWYQQALGQGPEFLTYFNYEAQPDKSGLPSDRFSAERPEGSISTLTIQRTEQRDSAMYRCASSFSIAPSGGGDTQYFGPGTRLTVL.

This clonotype was picked up many times. The chain recombines TRBV20-1 with TRBJ1-5, with D maybe TRBD1 (6 bases). This CDR3 is 12 amino acids long. CDR1 and CDR2 (germline): DFQATT, SNEGSKA (reference sequence). Trimming took 6 bases from V and 4 from J, leaving 10 bases between them. The CDR3 loop is CSAKTGNQPQHF. The CDR3 coding sequence is TGCAGTGCAAAGACAGGAAATCAGCCCCAGCATTTT.

The chain recombines TRBV6-2 or TRBV6-3 with TRBJ1-1; D gene unclear. This CDR3 spans 13 amino acids. V lost 1 base and J 4 bases, leaving 7 bases between the germline ends. Germline CDR1 MNHEY, CDR2 SVGEGT. The CDR3 nucleotides read TGTGCCAGCAGTTACTTAGCAACCACTGAAGCTTTCTTT. This codes for CASSYLATTEAFF.

Only a few counts were recorded for this clonotype. V gene TRBV29-1 combines with J gene TRBJ2-7; no definite D call. Germline lookup yields CDR1 SQVTM and CDR2 ANQGSEA. V was cut by 4 bases and J by 4 bases, with 11 bases left in between. This CDR3 region has 12 residues. DNA of the CDR3: TGCAGCGTTGGCTCTGCGGAATACGAGCAGTACTTC. Protein sequence: CSVGSAEYEQYF.